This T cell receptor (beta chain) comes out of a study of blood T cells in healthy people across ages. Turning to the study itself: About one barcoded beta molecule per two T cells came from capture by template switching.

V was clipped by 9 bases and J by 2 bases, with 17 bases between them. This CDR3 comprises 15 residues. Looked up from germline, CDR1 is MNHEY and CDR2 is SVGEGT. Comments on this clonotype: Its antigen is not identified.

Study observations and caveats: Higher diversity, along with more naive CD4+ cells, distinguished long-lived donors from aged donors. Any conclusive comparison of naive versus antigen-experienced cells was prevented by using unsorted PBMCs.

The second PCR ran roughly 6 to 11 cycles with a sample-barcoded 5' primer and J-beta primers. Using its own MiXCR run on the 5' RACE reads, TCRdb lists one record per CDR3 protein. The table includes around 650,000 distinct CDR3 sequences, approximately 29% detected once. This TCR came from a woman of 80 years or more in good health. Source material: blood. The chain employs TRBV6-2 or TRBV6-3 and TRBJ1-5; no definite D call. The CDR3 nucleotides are TGTGCCAGTACCCGGAGACAAAGGGGCAATCAGCCCCAGCATTTT. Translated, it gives CASTRRQRGNQPQHF.